This T cell receptor (beta chain) was observed in a study of cytomegalovirus exposure and HLA in healthy donors (dated by TCRdb to the late 2010s). Notes on the research overall: According to an earlier analysis of 587 of the donors, about 179 million T cells yielded 95 million to 140 million unique TCR beta sequences and approximately 280 Gb of sequence data. The study was designed to test whether signatures of past pathogen exposure could be identified by cataloging public T cell receptors. Along with the approximately 620-subject first cohort, a separate validation cohort of roughly 110 different subjects was used. A later analysis re-analyzed previously published TCR beta repertoires from 666 donors and added high-resolution HLA genotyping to study TCR occurrence patterns. Across 398 genotyped donors of the cohort, an average of about 240,000 unique TCR beta nucleotide sequences per donor were sequenced, and roughly 18% of those sequences were non-productive. Typing coverage varied by locus: roughly 620-640 donors for A, B, C, DRB1 and DQB1; approximately 560 for DQA1; more than 600 for DPA1; 450 to 480 for DPB1. Genome-wide SNP genotypes for about three fifths of the roughly 700 donors were used in a later genetic analysis, which treated that subset as a discovery cohort. To predict cytomegalovirus infection status, the study combined high-throughput TCR immunosequencing, statistical association of individual TCRs with disease status, and machine learning. Among the approximately 430 genotyped donors, about 83% belonged to the genetic ancestry cluster associated with self-reported Caucasian donors. Roughly 5 DR-DQ haplotypes were handled as single units for association and clustering because linkage in the cohort was strong. All discovery cohort repertoires had been generated using a single sequencing platform. Rather than drawing on any new phenotypic data, the later analysis identified candidate immune exposures from TCR beta sequences and the way those sequences occurred across donors. HLA typing covered class I and class II loci at four-digit resolution. About 280 gigabases of sequencing data and 70 million to 95 million unique TCR sequences made up an early release that covered approximately 620 HLA-typed donors. An earlier analysis of fewer than 700 of the donors applied high-throughput TCR beta sequencing to assess whether each TCR beta V gene segment acted as functional or pseudogenic. Donor age, sex, ethnicity and CMV serostatus were compiled alongside the repertoire data. The study profiled the T cell repertoires of hundreds of subjects by immunosequencing and related them to cytomegalovirus serostatus. Paper-wide results and their limitations: Strong co-occurrence of HLA alleles, especially DR and DQ, made assigning TCR associations to individual alleles difficult. A few of the identified cytomegalovirus-associated TCR beta chains were confirmed in vitro to be specific for cytomegalovirus antigens. Because counts were too low, some 17 rarely observed V segments, including chromosome 9 orphons, were left out of the earlier analysis of 587 of the donors. Only TCR beta chains were sequenced in this cohort, and the absence of alpha or paired-chain data limited detectable features. According to the authors, the approach could potentially be generalized to other disease states and immunological phenotypes. A later analysis associated about 16,000 TCR beta sequences with specific HLA alleles at a false discovery rate of 0.05. In a later analysis, HLA-associated TCR beta chains showed more clonal expansion and lower generation probabilities than non-associated chains that were equally common. Immune exposure information for the cohort was limited to CMV serostatus. The 87-base-pair reads could not distinguish some IMGT-functional V segments, including TRBV6-2 and TRBV6-3, so those segments were excluded. According to a later analysis, parvovirus B19, influenza, CMV and Epstein-Barr virus appeared linked to several top co-occurrence clusters. In a later analysis, TCR association rates were found to vary across HLA loci, with the most associated TCRs seen for DRB1 alleles and the fewest for HLA-C alleles. Because HLA typing was missing for some donors at each locus, association tests included only the typed subset. An earlier analysis of around 540 of the donors showed that most TCR beta V segments appeared in productive rearrangements either about 87% or about 30% of the time, which broadly matched IMGT annotations. Linkage disequilibrium might explain the correlated functional status among segregating V segments, but an unknown experimental factor could not be excluded. A further reported finding was that TCR beta sequences accurately predicted the HLA-A and HLA-B alleles for most subjects in the first cohort. A cluster of highly shared sequence variants was judged likely to be a technical artifact of the sequencing pipeline. An association between a missense DCLRE1C variant and V-gene and J-gene trimming of TCR beta chains was found in a later genetic analysis and replicated in an independent cohort. The study gave a list of roughly 150 TCR beta chains associated with cytomegalovirus. Most TCR sequences were seen in very few donors, while some public TCRs were found in many individuals. In a later analysis, most CMV-associated TCR beta chains were found to appear HLA-restricted, with HLA associations seemingly driven largely by CMV exposure. Cytomegalovirus status was reported to be diagnosed by the classifier with high specificity and sensitivity in both the original and validation cohorts. The presence/absence analyses assumed that sequencing depth was roughly uniform across donors, and that assumption may not be true. In a later genetic analysis, fewer N-insertions in productive TCRs were reported among donors in an Asian-associated ancestry cluster than the approximately 710-donor mean.

With respect to this clone: Its antigen specificity is not known. Base qualities are not provided; no much larger clone lies one nucleotide away.

The receptor library was made with the immunoSEQ multiplex PCR assay. For the multiplex PCR, a mixture combining 60 forward primers for TCR Vbeta segments and 13 reverse primers for TCR Jbeta segments was used. Amplification of the CDR3 region of rearranged TCR beta genes was performed with a multiplex PCR assay on genomic DNA. The amplified TCR beta libraries were sequenced on the Illumina HiSeq System as 87-base-pair reads. The original pipeline was this. Across the 500 to 700 repertoires, a later analysis counted tens of millions of unique TCR beta chains, around 10 million of which were shared by at least two donors. Raw reads were error-corrected and collapsed into unique sequences by a nearest-neighbor algorithm in which closely related sequences were merged to remove PCR and sequencing errors. CDR3 sequences were aligned to IMGT reference sequences to assign V, D and J gene segments. For a sequence to be retained, at least a six-nucleotide match to both a V gene segment and a J gene segment was required. A rearrangement was called productive if the CDR3 had no stop codons and remained in frame with V and J, and every other rearrangement was called non-productive. Following IMGT convention, CDR3 was defined as the stretch from the second conserved V-encoded cysteine to the conserved J-encoded phenylalanine. In an earlier analysis of around 640 of the donors, sequences lacking an unambiguous match to a single V gene segment were excluded. An earlier analysis of over 450 of the donors classified V segments as functional when productive rearrangements were above 56.7% and as segregating when the standard deviation between donors was above 5%. A statistical classification framework was built for diagnosing cytomegalovirus status from the catalog of TCR beta chain sequences. V and J gene assignment, in a later analysis, came from comparing TCR nucleotide sequences with IMGT/GENE-DB human TR gene sequences. Using the TCRdist pipeline, a later analysis assigned CDR3 sequences along with most-parsimonious VDJ recombination scenarios. In a later analysis, each TCR beta chain was defined by its CDR3 amino acid sequence together with its V-gene family, and reads lacking a unique V-gene family were excluded. A later analysis removed several hundred highly shared, low-generation-probability nucleotide sequences to deal with suspected cross-contamination and a sequencing artifact. A later analysis calculated a clonal expansion index for each public chain from normalized within-repertoire ranks of inferred template counts. A later analysis computed generation probabilities with a VDJ recombination model fitted to out-of-frame rearrangements, and checked the results against IGoR. In a later analysis, TCR-TCR, TCR-HLA and TCR-CMV co-occurrence was scored with hypergeometric tests, and a repertoire-size bias correction was applied to TCR pairs. To estimate false discovery rates, a later analysis permuted the HLA or CMV assignments 20 times. In a later analysis, co-occurring TCRs were grouped using DBSCAN, and TCRdist sequence similarity was added for clustering within HLA-allele-positive subsets. Repertoires with fewer than 30,000 or more than 120,000 public chains were left out of co-occurrence clustering, as were about 5 repertoires with anomalous nucleotide sharing. TCRdb's version of the immuneACCESS table is confined to in-frame rearrangements and falls short of the full clone set. An unresolved V gene accounts for under half of the shortfall where checked; the remainder is of unknown origin. The DNA was the basis for D and trimming; V, J and clone size are from that table. Across this sample there are 180,000 or so clones, with just over 75% seen only once. The ten largest account for roughly 1.5% of the sample.

The V end gives up 1 base and the J end 6 bases, leaving 6 bases in the junction not matched to a gene. Taken from cysteine to phenylalanine, the CDR3 has 16 residues. Kept here is only the CDR3 DNA, which spans 48 bases and is read in frame from base 1. From a lookup of the germline V gene, CDR1 and CDR2 are SGHAT and FQNNGV. The cohort consisted of 650 to 850 healthy bone marrow donors. All cohort members were sampled while nominally healthy, although unrecorded immune exposures were likely present. The donor tested CMV seronegative, placing the donor among the 350 or so seronegative members of the cohort. A peripheral blood sample was collected from each donor, and TCR beta sequencing was performed on peripheral blood mononuclear cells. The Qiagen DNeasy Blood Extraction Kit was used to extract genomic DNA from the blood cell samples.

What was sequenced was PBMCs. This TCR came from a man aged 18-30 years in good health and CMV-seronegative. The sequence joins TRBV11-2 to TRBJ2-3, and 11 junction bases match TRBD2. The CDR3 protein sequence reads: CASSLVLAGGLDTQYF. The DNA sequence follows: TGTGCCAGCAGCTTAGTCCTAGCGGGAGGCTTGGATACGCAGTATTTT.